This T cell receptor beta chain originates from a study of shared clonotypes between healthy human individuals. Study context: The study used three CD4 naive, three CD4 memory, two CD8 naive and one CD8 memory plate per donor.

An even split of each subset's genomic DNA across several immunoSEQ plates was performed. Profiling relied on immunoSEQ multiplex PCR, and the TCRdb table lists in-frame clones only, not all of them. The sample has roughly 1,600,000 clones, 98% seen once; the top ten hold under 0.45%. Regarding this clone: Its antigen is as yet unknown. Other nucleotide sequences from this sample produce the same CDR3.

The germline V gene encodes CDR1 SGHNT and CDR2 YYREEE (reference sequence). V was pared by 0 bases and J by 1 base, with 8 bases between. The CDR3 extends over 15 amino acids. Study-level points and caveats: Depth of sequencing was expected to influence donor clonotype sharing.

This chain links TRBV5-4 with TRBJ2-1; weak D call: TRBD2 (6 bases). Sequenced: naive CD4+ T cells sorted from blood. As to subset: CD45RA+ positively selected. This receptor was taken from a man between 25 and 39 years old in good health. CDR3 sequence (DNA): TGTGCCAGCAGCTTGGGGGGAGGATCCTACAATGAGCAGTTCTTC. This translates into CASSLGGGSYNEQFF.